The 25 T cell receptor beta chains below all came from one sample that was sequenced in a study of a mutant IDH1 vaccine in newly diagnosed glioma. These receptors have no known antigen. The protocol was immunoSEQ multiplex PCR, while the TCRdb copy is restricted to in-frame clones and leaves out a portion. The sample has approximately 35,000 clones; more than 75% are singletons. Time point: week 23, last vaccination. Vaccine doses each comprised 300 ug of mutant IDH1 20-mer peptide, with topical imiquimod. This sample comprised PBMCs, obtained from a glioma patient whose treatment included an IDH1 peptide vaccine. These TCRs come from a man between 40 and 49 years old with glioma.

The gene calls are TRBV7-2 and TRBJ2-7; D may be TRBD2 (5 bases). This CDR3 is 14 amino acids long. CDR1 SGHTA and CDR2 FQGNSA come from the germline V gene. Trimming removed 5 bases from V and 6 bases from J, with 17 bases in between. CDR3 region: CASSAAAGGSEQYF. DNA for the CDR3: TGTGCCAGCAGCGCGGCGGCGGGCGGCTCCGAGCAGTACTTC.

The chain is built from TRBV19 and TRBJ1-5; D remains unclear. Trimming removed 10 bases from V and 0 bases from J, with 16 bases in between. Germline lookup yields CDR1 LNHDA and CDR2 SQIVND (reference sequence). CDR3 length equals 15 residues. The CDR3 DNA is TGTGCCACTAAGAGTGGGCAGAATAGCAATCAGCCCCAGCATTTT. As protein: CATKSGQNSNQPQHF. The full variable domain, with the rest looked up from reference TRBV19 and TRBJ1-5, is DGGITQSPKYLFRKEGQNVTLSCEQNLNHDAMYWYRQDPGQGLRLIYYSQIVNDFQKGDIAEGYSVSREKKESFPLTVTSAQKNPTAFYLCATKSGQNSNQPQHFGDGTRLSIL.

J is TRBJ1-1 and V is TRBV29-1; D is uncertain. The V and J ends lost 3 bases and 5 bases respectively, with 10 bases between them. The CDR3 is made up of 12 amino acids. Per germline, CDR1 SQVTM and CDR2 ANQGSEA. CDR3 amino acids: CSVEKGGTEAFF. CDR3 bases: TGCAGCGTTGAGAAGGGTGGGACTGAAGCTTTCTTT.

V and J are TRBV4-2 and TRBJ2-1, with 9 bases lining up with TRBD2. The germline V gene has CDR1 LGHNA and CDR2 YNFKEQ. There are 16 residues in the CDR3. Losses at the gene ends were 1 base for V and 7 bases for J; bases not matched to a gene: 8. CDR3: CASSQVGSGSVNEQFF. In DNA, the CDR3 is TGTGCCAGCAGCCAAGTGGGTAGCGGGAGTGTGAATGAGCAGTTCTTC.

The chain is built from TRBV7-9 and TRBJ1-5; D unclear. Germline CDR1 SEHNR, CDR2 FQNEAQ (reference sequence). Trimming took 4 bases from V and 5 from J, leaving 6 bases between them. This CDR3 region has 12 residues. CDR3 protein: CASSYPDQPQHF. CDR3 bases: TGTGCCAGCAGCTACCCCGATCAGCCCCAGCATTTT.

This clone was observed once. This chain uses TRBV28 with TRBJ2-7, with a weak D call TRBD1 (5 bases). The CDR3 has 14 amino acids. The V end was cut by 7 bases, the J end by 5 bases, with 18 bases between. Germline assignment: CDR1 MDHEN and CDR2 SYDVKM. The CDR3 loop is CASTPDKGWHEQYF. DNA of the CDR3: TGTGCCAGCACACCGGACAAAGGGTGGCACGAGCAGTACTTC.

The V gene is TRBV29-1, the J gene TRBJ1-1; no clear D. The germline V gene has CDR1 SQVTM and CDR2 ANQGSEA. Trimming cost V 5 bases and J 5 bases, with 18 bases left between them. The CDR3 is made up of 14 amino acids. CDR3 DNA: TGCAGCGTTAGGTCGGGTGGGATGACGACTGAAGCTTTCTTT. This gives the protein CSVRSGGMTTEAFF.

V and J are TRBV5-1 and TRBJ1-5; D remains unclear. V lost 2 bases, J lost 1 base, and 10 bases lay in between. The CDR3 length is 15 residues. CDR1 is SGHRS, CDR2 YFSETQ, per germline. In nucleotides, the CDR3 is TGCGCCAGCAGCTTAGATAGTCGGAGCAATCAGCCCCAGCATTTT. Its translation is CASSLDSRSNQPQHF. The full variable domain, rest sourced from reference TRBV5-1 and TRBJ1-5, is KAGVTQTPRYLIKTRGQQVTLSCSPISGHRSVSWYQQTPGQGLQFLFEYFSETQRNKGNFPGRFSGRQFSNSRSEMNVSTLELGDSALYLCASSLDSRSNQPQHFGDGTRLSIL.

The CDR3 nucleotides read TGTGCCAGCAGTTACGGGGCCCGAAGGAGCACAGATACGCAGTATTTT. As protein: CASSYGARRSTDTQYF. The genes are TRBV6-6 and TRBJ2-3, with D perhaps TRBD1 (5 bases). Trimming removed 2 bases from V and 0 bases from J, with 12 bases in between. The germline V gene has CDR1 MNHNY and CDR2 SVGAGI (reference sequence). This CDR3 has 16 amino acids.

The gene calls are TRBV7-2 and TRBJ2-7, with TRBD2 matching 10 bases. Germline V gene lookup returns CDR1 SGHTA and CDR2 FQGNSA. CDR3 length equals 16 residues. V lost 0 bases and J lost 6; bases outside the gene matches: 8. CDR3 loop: CASSLARLAGALEQYF. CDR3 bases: TGTGCCAGCAGCTTAGCCCGGCTAGCGGGAGCCCTCGAGCAGTACTTC. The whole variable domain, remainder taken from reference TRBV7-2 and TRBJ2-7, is GAGVSQSPSNKVTEKGKDVELRCDPISGHTALYWYRQSLGQGLEFLIYFQGNSAPDKSGLPSDRFSAERTGGSVSTLTIQRTQQEDSAVYLCASSLARLAGALEQYFGPGTRLTVT.

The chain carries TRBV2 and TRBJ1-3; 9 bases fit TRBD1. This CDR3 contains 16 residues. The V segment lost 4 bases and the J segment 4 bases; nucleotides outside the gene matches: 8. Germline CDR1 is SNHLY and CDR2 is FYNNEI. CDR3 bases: TGTGCCAGCAGTGGTACCACAGGGGGCGTAGGAAACACCATATATTTT. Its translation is CASSGTTGGVGNTIYF.

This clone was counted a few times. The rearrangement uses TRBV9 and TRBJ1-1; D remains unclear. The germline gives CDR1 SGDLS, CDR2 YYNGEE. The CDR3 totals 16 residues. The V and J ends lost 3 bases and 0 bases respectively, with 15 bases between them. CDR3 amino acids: CASSAPDLFLNTEAFF. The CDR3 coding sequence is TGTGCCAGCAGCGCGCCCGACTTGTTCTTGAACACTGAAGCTTTCTTT.

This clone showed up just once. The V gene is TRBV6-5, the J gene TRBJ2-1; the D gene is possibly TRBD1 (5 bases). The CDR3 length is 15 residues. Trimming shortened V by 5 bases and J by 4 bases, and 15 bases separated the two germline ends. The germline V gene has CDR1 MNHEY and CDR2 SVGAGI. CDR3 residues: CASSPPDIGYNEQFF. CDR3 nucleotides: TGTGCCAGCAGTCCTCCGGACATTGGATACAATGAGCAGTTCTTC.

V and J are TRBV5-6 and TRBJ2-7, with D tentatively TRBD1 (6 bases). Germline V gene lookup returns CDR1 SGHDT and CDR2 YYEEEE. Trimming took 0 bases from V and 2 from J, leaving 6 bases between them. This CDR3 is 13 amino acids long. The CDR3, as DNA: TGTGCCAGCAGCTTGGACAGGGCCTACGAGCAGTACGTC. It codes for CASSLDRAYEQYV.

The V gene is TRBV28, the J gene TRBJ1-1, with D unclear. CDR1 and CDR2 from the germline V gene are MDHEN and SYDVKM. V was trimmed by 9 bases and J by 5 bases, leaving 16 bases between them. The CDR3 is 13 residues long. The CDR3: CASRSGRWTEAFF. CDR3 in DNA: TGTGCCAGTCGGTCCGGGCGGTGGACTGAAGCTTTCTTT.

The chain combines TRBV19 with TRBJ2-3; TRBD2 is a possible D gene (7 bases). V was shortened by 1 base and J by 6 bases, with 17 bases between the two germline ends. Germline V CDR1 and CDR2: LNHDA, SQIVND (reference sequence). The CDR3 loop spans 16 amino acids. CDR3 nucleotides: TGTGCCAGTAGTATAGGGGGGCAAGCGGGAATGGATACGCAGTATTTT. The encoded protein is CASSIGGQAGMDTQYF.

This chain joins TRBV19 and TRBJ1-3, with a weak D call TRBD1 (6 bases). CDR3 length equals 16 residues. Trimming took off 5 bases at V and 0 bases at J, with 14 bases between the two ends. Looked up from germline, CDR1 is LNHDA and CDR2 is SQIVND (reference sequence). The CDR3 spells CASSPGTPDSGNTIYF. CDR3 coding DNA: TGTGCCAGTAGTCCTGGGACACCCGACTCTGGAAACACCATATATTTT.

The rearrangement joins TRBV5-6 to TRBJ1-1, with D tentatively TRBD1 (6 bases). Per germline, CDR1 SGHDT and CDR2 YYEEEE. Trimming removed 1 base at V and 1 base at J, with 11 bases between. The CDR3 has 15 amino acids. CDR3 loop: CASSLPGHGNTEAFF. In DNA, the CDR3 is TGTGCCAGCAGCTTGCCGGGACACGGGAACACTGAAGCTTTCTTT.

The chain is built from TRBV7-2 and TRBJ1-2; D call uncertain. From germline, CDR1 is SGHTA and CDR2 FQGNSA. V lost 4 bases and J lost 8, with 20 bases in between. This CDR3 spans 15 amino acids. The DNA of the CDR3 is TGTGCCAGCAGCTACCGGCCACGGGGAGTACAAGGCTACACCTTC. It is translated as CASSYRPRGVQGYTF.

This CDR3 reads CAISGTSGSYEQYV. CDR3 sequence (DNA): TGTGCCATCAGTGGGACTAGCGGCTCCTACGAGCAGTACGTC. The chain is built from TRBV10-3 and TRBJ2-7, with 10 nucleotides matching TRBD2. Germline lookup yields CDR1 ENHRY and CDR2 SYGVKD. This CDR3 has 14 residues. J gave up 0 bases and V 4 bases, and 0 bases lay outside the gene matches.

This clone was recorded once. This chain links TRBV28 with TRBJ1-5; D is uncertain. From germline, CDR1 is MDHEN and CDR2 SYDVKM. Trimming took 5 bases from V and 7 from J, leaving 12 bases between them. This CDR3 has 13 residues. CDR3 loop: CASSSPLGQPQHF. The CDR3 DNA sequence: TGTGCCAGCAGTAGTCCTCTGGGACAGCCCCAGCATTTT.

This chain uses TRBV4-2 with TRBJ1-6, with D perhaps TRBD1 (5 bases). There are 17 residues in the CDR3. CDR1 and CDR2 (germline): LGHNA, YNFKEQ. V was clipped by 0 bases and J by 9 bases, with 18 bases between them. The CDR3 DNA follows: TGTGCCAGCAGCCAAGACCAAGCAGCAGGGTATGGTTCACCCCTCCACTTT. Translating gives CASSQDQAAGYGSPLHF.

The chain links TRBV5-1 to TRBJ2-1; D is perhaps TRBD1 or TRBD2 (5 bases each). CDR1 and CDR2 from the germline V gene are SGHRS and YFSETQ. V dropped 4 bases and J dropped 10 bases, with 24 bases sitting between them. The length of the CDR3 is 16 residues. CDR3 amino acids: CASSQAAGTKIGEQFF. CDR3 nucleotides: TGCGCCAGCAGCCAGGCGGCCGGGACCAAGATTGGGGAGCAGTTCTTC.

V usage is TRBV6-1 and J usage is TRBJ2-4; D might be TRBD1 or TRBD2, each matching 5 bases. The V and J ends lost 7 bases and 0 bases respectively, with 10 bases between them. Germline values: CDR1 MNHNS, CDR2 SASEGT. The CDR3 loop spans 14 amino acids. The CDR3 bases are TGTGCCAGCATGAGGGACCCAGCCAAAAACATTCAGTACTTC. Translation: CASMRDPAKNIQYF.

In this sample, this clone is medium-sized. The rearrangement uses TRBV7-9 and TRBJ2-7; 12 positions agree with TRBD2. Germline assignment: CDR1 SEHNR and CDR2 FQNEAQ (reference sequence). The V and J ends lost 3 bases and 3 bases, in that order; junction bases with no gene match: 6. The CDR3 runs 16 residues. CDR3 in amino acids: CASSFLAGGPVYEQYF. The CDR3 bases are TGTGCCAGCAGCTTCCTAGCGGGAGGGCCAGTCTACGAGCAGTACTTC.